The T cell receptor (gamma chain) described here comes from a study of Vδ1+ human thymocytes. Study outcomes and limitations: Many TRG clonotypes were shared between donors; TRD repertoires were essentially private. Thymic TRG and TRD repertoires appeared highly polyclonal, with Gaussian CDR3 length distributions.

This CDR3 contains 14 residues. Losses at the gene ends were 0 bases for V and 9 bases for J; bases not matched to a gene: 11. The germline V gene encodes CDR1 GITISATS and CDR2 ISYDGTV (reference sequence). This clone was recorded a few times. The antigen remains unidentified. Alphabeta T cells were depleted, then CD3+ Vdelta1+ Vdelta2- thymocytes were FACS-sorted. Purity of the sorted Vdelta1+ thymocytes ranged from roughly 96% to 99.6%. RNA was extracted from the cells and then reverse transcribed. Pooled V-gene forward primers with one constant-region reverse primer generated the CDR3 amplicons by multiplex PCR. TCRdb reran clone calling via CATT on the multiplex PCR reads. The sample includes approximately 20,000 gamma-chain clones, roughly 15% seen only once; the top ten take roughly 2%.

This chain joins TRGV9 and TRGJ1 or TRGJ2. The receptor was derived from a child younger than two who had congenital heart surgery. Input material: Vdelta1+ gamma-delta thymocytes from the thymus. The sample's subset: FACS-sorted CD3+ TCRalphabeta- TCRVdelta1+ TCRVdelta2- thymocytes. CDR3 region: CALWEVYNTGKKLF. CDR3 coding DNA: TGTGCCTTGTGGGAGGTGTACAATACCGGTAAGAAACTCTTT.